The 9 T cell receptor beta chains given below trace back to one sample, sequenced in a study of blood T cell repertoires in COVID-19. Using immunoSEQ multiplex PCR, the repertoire was profiled, and TCRdb retains in-frame clones only, with some absent. The data show just over 95,000 clones, over 80% seen once. What was sequenced was peripheral blood. The receptors were gathered from a man older than 75 with acute or convalescent COVID-19.

Concerning this clone itself: This specimen includes other DNA sequences encoding the same CDR3. The chain combines TRBV7-8 with TRBJ1-1, with no clear D. V was cut by 5 bases and J by 0 bases, with 7 bases left in between. The CDR3 totals 13 residues. From germline, CDR1 is SGHVS and CDR2 FQNEAQ. As DNA, the CDR3 is TGTGCCAGCAGCCGAGACTTGAACACTGAAGCTTTCTTT. Translating gives CASSRDLNTEAFF.

The chain links TRBV6-6 to TRBJ2-7; TRBD2 agrees at 11 bases. Germline loops: CDR1 MNHNY, CDR2 SVGAGI (reference sequence). This CDR3 is built from 15 residues. J was trimmed by 0 bases and V by 4 bases; bases with no gene match: 2. CDR3 residues: CASSSTSGSSYEQYF. The CDR3 bases are TGTGCCAGCAGTTCAACTAGCGGGAGCTCCTACGAGCAGTACTTC.

The chain carries TRBV6-1 and TRBJ2-7; tentative D call: TRBD2 (6 bases). Trimming pared 2 bases from V and 7 bases from J, leaving 18 bases between. The CDR3 loop spans 15 amino acids. Germline assignment: CDR1 MNHNS and CDR2 SASEGT. The CDR3, as DNA: TGTGCCAGCAGTGAACCAGGACTAAATTCCGGGGAGCAGTACTTC. Its translation is CASSEPGLNSGEQYF.

CDR3 amino acids: CATSAPGVTGNQPQHF. In DNA, the CDR3 is TGTGCCACCAGTGCCCCCGGGGTGACAGGGAATCAGCCCCAGCATTTT. The chain uses TRBV24-1 and TRBJ1-5, with 7 bases lining up with TRBD1. Germline V gene lookup returns CDR1 KGHDR and CDR2 SFDVKD. J was trimmed by 4 bases and V by 5 bases; bases with no gene match: 10. The CDR3 contains 16 residues.

This clone was counted a single time. V gene TRBV6-5 combines with J gene TRBJ2-3, with unresolved D. The CDR3 runs 13 residues. CDR1 MNHEY and CDR2 SVGAGI come from the germline V gene. Trimming took 6 bases from V and 4 from J, leaving 11 bases between them. The CDR3 nucleotides read TGTGCCAGCAGCCGCGTAGTGGCAGATACGCAGTATTTT. This gives the protein CASSRVVADTQYF.

This chain uses TRBV7-2 with TRBJ2-1; D uncertain. The CDR3 is made up of 12 amino acids. The V end was cut by 5 bases, the J end by 10 bases, with 12 bases between. Germline V gene data show CDR1 as SGHTA and CDR2 as FQGNSA. CDR3 in DNA: TGTGCCAGCAGCGCCTACTATCGGGAGCAGTTCTTC. Translated: CASSAYYREQFF.

V usage is TRBV19 and J usage is TRBJ2-1; maybe TRBD2 (7 bases). V was pared by 4 bases and J by 7 bases, with 14 bases between. The CDR3 spans 14 residues. Germline-derived CDR1 and CDR2 are LNHDA and SQIVND (reference sequence). CDR3 in amino acids: CASSTRGGLNEQFF. DNA of the CDR3: TGTGCCAGTAGTACTCGCGGGGGCCTGAATGAGCAGTTCTTC.

The chain is built from TRBV7-2 and TRBJ2-3; D may be TRBD2 (5 bases). The CDR3 has 14 amino acids. Germline-derived CDR1 and CDR2 are SGHTA and FQGNSA. Trimming removed 3 bases from V and 2 bases from J, with 9 bases in between. The CDR3 loop is CASSFGLATDTQYF. As DNA, the CDR3 is TGTGCCAGCAGCTTTGGTCTAGCCACAGATACGCAGTATTTT. The full variable domain, its missing parts supplied by reference TRBV7-2 and TRBJ2-3, is GAGVSQSPSNKVTEKGKDVELRCDPISGHTALYWYRQSLGQGLEFLIYFQGNSAPDKSGLPSDRFSAERTGGSVSTLTIQRTQQEDSAVYLCASSFGLATDTQYFGPGTRLTVL.

The rearrangement links TRBV11-3 to TRBJ2-1, with TRBD1 matching 7 bases. The length of the CDR3 is 15 residues. V was pared by 0 bases and J by 7 bases, with 6 bases of the junction left unmatched. Germline CDR1 is SGHNT and CDR2 is YENEEA. As DNA, the CDR3 is TGTGCCAGCAGCTTAGAACAGGGGAAGAGAAATGAGCAGTTCTTC. Encoded protein: CASSLEQGKRNEQFF. The full variable domain, completed using reference TRBV11-3 and TRBJ2-1, is EAGVVQSPRYKIIEKKQPVAFWCNPISGHNTLYWYLQNLGQGPELLIRYENEEAVDDSQLPKDRFSAERLKGVDSTLKIQPAELGDSAVYLCASSLEQGKRNEQFFGPGTRLTVL.